This T cell receptor (beta chain) comes out of a study of T-cell memory formation after mild COVID-19. This clonotype has more than one count but fewer than ten. Its antigen is currently unknown. Study findings and constraints: Clones which contracted sat mainly in CM and EM if CD4+, and in EMRA if CD8+.

Each CDR3 protein gets one entry after TCRdb re-called the 5' RACE reads with MiXCR. The table includes about 400,000 distinct CDR3 sequences, more than 20% detected once. The CDR3 extends over 18 amino acids. CDR1 and CDR2 (germline): SGHVS, FQNEAQ. Trimming removed 5 bases from V and 4 bases from J; junction bases left unmatched: 17. The TCR was taken from an adult woman who had mild COVID-19 (a few samples of this study predate the infection). Cell type and time point are not known. Material: PBMCs or a T cell subset sorted from them (not recorded which). This sequence joins TRBV7-8 and TRBJ2-5; 9 nucleotides match TRBD2. CDR3 protein: CASSPRPGGGGARETQYF. CDR3 nucleotide sequence: TGTGCCAGCAGCCCCCGACCCGGTGGCGGGGGGGCCCGAGAGACCCAGTACTTC.